The entry below describes one T cell receptor beta chain. Antigen unknown. At the DNA level, this CDR3 is encoded by other sequences in the same sample as well. The CDR3 sequence is 14 residues long. The junction had 5 bases not matched to a gene; V was cut back by 2 bases and J by 4 bases. Per the germline V gene, CDR1 is SQVTM and CDR2 is ANQGSEA. Sequencing relied on a cDNA template that was reverse transcribed from extracted RNA. The table came from immunoSEQ multiplex PCR; TCRdb's copy has only in-frame clones and leaves some out. The sample yields around 150,000 clones, approximately 85% seen once. As to treatment: oral pan-JAK inhibitor, 5-10 mg twice daily. Collection of lesional scalp punch biopsies and peripheral blood was performed in alopecia areata patients. The sample is drawn from a study of CD8+ T cells in alopecia areata. Broader study findings: Sequencing of scalp samples also includes resident alphabeta T cells from normal skin. Lesional tissue from the scalp (especially in alopecia totalis/universalis) showed higher clonality than normal scalp.

The chain joins TRBV29-1 to TRBJ2-1, with 7 bases matching TRBD1. The origin of this receptor is a human donor with alopecia areata. The material sequenced was CD8+ T cells sorted from blood, taken at week 4, from a patient treated with tofacitinib. In nucleotides, the CDR3 is TGCAGCGTTGAAACCGGGACAGCTTACAATGAGCAGTTCTTC. This encodes CSVETGTAYNEQFF.